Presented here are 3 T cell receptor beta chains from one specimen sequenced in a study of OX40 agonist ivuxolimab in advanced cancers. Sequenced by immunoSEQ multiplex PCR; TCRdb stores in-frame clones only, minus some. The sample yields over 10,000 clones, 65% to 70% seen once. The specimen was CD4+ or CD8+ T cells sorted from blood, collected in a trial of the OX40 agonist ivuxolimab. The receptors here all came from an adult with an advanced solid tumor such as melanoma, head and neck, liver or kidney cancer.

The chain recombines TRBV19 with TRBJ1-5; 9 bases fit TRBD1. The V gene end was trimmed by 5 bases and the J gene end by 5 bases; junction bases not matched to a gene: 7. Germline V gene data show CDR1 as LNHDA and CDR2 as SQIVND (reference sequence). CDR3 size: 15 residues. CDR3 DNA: TGTGCCAGTAGTCTCACAGGGGGCCCGTATCAGCCCCAGCATTTT. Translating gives CASSLTGGPYQPQHF.

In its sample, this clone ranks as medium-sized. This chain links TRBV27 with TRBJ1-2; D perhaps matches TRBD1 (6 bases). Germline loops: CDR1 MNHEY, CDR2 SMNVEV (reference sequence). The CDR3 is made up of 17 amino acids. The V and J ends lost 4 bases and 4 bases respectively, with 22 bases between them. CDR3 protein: CASSSWTPVEGVYGYTF. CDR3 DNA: TGTGCCAGCAGTTCATGGACCCCGGTGGAGGGGGTCTATGGCTACACCTTC.

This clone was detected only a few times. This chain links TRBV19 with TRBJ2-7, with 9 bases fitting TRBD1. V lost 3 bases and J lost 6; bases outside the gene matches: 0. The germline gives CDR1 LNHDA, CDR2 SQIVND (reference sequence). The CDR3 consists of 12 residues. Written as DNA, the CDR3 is TGTGCCAGTAGTATGACAGGGGGCGAGCAGTACTTC. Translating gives CASSMTGGEQYF.